The present entry profiles one T cell receptor beta chain with its context. Methods used by the authors: Amplification of reference gene primers was used by the study to estimate nucleated cell counts. Assay: immunoSEQ multiplex PCR; the TCRdb copy retains only in-frame clones and omits some. The V and J calls and clone size come from that table; D and trimming were worked out from the DNA. The sample consists of some 100,000 clones, almost 80% of them appearing once. This sample was taken from a study of blood T cell repertoires in COVID-19. About the study: Collection of acute and convalescent COVID-19 samples took place in the United States, Italy and Spain.

CDR1 and CDR2 from the germline V gene are LGHNA and YNFKEQ. V lost 4 bases and J lost 2; bases outside the gene matches: 3. The CDR3 consists of 14 residues. Sequencing input: peripheral blood. The TCR comes from a woman between 65 and 79 years old with acute or convalescent COVID-19. The chain recombines TRBV4-2 with TRBJ1-2, with TRBD1 matching over 8 bases. The CDR3 bases are TGTGCCAGCAGCCCGGGACAGGAGAACTATGGCTACACCTTC. Protein: CASSPGQENYGYTF.